This T cell receptor (beta chain) originates from a study of T cell responses to AZD1222 COVID-19 vaccine. Method: immunoSEQ multiplex PCR; TCRdb's copy keeps in-frame clones and lacks some. This table holds 130,000 to 150,000 clones, approximately 89% found once. This clone has only one observation. Germline V gives CDR1 SQVTM, CDR2 ANQGSEA. J gave up 4 bases and V 7 bases, and 5 bases lay outside the gene matches. The CDR3 sequence is 13 residues long. The chain joins TRBV29-1 to TRBJ1-1; 11 positions agree with TRBD1. Sequencing used peripheral blood, obtained on day 0 of AZD1222 vaccination. The clonotype comes from an adult in good health. The CDR3, as DNA: TGCAGCGCGGACAGGGGGCGAGGCACTGAAGCTTTCTTT. This sequence encodes CSADRGRGTEAFF. Based on the CDR3 plus reference TRBV29-1 and TRBJ1-1, the full variable domain is SAVISQKPSRDICQRGTSLTIQCQVDSQVTMMFWYRQQPGQSLTLIATANQGSEATYESGFVIDKFPISRPNLTFSTLTVSNMSPEDSSIYLCSADRGRGTEAFFGQGTRLTVV.